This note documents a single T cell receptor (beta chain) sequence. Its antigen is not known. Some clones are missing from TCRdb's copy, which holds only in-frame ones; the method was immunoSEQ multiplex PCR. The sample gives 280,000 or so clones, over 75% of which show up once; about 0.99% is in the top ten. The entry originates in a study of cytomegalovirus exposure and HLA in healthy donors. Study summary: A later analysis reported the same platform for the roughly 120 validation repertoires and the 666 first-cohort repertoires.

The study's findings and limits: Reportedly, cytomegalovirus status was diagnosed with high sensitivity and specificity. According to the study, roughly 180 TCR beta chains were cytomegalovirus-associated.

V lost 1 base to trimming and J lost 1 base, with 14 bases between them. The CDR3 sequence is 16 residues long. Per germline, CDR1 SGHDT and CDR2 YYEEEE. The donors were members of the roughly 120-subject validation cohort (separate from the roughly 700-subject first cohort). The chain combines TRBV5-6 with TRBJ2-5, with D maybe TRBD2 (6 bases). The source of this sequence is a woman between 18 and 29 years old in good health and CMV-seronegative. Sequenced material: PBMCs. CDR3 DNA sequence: TGTGCCAGCAGCTTGTTTTTCGCGGGACTCCAAGAGACCCAGTACTTC. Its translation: CASSLFFAGLQETQYF.